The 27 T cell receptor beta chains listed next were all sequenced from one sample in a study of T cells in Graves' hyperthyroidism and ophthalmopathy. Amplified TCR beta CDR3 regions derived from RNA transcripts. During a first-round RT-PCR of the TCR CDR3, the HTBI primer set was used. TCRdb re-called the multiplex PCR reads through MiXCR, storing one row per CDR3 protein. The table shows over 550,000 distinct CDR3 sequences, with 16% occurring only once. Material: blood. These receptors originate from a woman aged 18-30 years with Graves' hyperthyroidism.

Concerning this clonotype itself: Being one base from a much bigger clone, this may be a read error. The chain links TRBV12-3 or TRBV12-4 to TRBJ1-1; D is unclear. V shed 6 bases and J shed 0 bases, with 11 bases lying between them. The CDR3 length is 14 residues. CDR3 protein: CASRYAEMNTEAFF. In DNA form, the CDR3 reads TGTGCCAGCAGATATGCAGAAATGAACACTGAAGCTTTCTTT.

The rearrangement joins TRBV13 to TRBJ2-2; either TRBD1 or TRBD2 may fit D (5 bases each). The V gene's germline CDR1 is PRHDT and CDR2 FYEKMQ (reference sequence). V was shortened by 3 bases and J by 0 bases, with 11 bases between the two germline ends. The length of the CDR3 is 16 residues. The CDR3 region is CASSLSGTANTGELFF. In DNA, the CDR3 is TGTGCCAGCAGCTTGTCCGGGACGGCGAACACCGGGGAGCTGTTTTTT.

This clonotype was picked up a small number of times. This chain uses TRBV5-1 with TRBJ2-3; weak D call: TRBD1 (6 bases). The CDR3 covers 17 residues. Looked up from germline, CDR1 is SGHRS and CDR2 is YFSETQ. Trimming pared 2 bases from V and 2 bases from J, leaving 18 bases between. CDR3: CASSFRPQGSDTDTQYF. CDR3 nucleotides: TGCGCCAGCAGCTTCAGGCCACAGGGATCGGACACAGATACGCAGTATTTT.

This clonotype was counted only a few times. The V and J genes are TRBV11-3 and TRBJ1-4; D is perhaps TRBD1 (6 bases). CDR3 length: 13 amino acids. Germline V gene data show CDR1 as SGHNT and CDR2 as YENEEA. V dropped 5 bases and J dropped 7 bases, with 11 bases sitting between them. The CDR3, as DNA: TGTGCCAGCAGCCGCGGGACATTTGAAAAACTGTTTTTT. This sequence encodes CASSRGTFEKLFF.

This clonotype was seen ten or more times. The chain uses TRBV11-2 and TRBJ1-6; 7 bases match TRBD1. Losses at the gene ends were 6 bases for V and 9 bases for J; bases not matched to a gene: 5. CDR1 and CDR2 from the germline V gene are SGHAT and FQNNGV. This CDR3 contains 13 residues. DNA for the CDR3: TGTGCCAGCAGTCTCAGGGGGGCTTCACCCCTCCACTTT. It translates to CASSLRGASPLHF.

The CDR3 DNA reads TGCGCCAGCAGCCCGGACCCTAGCGGGGGGGCGTTAAGCACAGATACGCAGTATTTT. It encodes CASSPDPSGGALSTDTQYF. This chain uses TRBV4-1 with TRBJ2-3, with 12 bases fitting TRBD2. Germline lookup yields CDR1 MGHRA and CDR2 YSYEKL. There are 19 residues in the CDR3. J gave up 0 bases and V 4 bases, and 11 bases lay outside the gene matches.

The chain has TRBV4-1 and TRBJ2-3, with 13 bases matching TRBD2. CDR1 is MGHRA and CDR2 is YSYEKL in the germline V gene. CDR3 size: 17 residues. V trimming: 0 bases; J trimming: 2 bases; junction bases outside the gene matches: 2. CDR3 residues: CASSQDGTSGITDTQYF. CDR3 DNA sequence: TGCGCCAGCAGCCAAGATGGGACTAGCGGGATCACAGATACGCAGTATTTT.

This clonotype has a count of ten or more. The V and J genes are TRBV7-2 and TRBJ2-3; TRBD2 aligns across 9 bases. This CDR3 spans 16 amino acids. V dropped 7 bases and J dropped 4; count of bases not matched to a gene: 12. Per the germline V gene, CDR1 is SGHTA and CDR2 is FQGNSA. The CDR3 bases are TGTGCCAGCACCTCCTTAGCGGGGGTCCGCTCAGATACGCAGTATTTT. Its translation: CASTSLAGVRSDTQYF.

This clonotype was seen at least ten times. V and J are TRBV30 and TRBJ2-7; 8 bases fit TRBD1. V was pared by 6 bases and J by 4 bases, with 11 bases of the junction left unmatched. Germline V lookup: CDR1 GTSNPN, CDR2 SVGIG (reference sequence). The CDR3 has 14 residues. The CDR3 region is CACRSSDRAYEQYF. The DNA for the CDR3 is TGTGCCTGCCGGTCGTCGGACAGGGCTTACGAGCAGTACTTC.

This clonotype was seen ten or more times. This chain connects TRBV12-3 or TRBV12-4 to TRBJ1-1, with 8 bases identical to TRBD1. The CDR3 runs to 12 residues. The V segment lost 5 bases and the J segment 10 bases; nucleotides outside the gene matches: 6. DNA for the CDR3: TGTGCCAGCAGTACGGACAGGGCAGGAGCTTTCTTT. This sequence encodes CASSTDRAGAFF.

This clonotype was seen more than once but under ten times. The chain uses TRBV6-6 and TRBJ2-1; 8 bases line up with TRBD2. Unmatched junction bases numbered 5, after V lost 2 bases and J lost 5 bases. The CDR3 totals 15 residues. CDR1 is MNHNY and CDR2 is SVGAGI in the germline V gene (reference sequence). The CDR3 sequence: CASSYRLAINNEQFF. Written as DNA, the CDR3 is TGTGCCAGCAGTTACAGACTAGCGATTAACAATGAGCAGTTCTTC.

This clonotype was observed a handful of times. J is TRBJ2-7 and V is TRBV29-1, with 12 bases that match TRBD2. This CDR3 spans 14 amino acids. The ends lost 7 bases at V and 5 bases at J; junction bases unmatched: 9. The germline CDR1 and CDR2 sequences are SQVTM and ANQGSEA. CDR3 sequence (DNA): TGCAGCGCAAGACTAGCGGGAGTTGCCCACGAGCAGTACTTC. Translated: CSARLAGVAHEQYF.

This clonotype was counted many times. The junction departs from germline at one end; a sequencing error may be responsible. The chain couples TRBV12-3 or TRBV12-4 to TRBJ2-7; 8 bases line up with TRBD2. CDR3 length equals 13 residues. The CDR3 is CASSLAGTYEQYF. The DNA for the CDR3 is TGTGCCAGCAGCTTAGCGGGGACCTACGAGCAGTACTTC.

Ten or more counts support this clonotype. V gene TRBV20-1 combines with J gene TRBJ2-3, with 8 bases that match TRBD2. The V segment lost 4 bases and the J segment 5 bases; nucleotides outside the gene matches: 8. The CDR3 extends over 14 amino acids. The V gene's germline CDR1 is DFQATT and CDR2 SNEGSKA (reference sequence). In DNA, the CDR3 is TGCAGTGCTATGATAGCGGGGCTCGGAGATACGCAGTATTTT. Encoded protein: CSAMIAGLGDTQYF.

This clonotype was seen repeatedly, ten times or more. For the CDR3, the DNA is TGTGCCAGCAGATTGGGACTAGCGGGAGGCACAGATACGCAGTATTTT. Its protein product is CASRLGLAGGTDTQYF. The chain has TRBV7-2 and TRBJ2-3, with 14 bases lining up with TRBD2. CDR1 is SGHTA and CDR2 is FQGNSA in the germline V gene. V lost 6 bases to trimming and J lost 1 base; unmatched junction nucleotides: 3. The length of the CDR3 is 16 residues.

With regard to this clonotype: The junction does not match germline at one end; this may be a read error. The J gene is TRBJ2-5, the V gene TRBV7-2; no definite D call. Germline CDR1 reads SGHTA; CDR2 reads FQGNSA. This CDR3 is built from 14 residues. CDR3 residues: CANSLDLYQETQYF. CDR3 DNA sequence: TGTGCCAACAGCTTAGATTTGTACCAAGAGACCCAGTACTTC.

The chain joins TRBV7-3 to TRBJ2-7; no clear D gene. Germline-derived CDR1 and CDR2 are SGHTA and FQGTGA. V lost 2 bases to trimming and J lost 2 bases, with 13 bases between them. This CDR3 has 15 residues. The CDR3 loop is CASSLPRIPTYEQYF. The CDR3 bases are TGTGCCAGCAGCTTACCACGGATACCGACCTACGAGCAGTACTTC.

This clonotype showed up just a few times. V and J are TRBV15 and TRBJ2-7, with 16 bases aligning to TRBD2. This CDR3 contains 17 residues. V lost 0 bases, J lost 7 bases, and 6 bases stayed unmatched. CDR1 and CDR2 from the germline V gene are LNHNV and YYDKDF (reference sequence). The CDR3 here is CATSRDRGTSGRGEQYF. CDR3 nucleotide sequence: TGTGCCACCAGCAGAGATCGAGGGACTAGCGGGAGGGGGGAGCAGTACTTC.

CDR3: CASSLAVQEKGARNTEAFF. The CDR3, as DNA: TGTGCCAGCAGTTTAGCGGTCCAGGAGAAGGGGGCAAGGAACACTGAAGCTTTCTTT. The chain employs TRBV12-3 or TRBV12-4 and TRBJ1-1; TRBD1 agrees at 7 bases. The trim removed 0 bases at V and 1 base at J, leaving 14 bases unmatched. The CDR3 spans 19 residues.

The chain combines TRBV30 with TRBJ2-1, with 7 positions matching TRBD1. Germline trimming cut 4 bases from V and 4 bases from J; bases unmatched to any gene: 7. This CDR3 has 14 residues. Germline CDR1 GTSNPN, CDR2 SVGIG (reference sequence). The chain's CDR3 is CAWTRARGYNEQFF. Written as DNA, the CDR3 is TGTGCCTGGACTAGGGCCAGGGGGTACAATGAGCAGTTCTTC.

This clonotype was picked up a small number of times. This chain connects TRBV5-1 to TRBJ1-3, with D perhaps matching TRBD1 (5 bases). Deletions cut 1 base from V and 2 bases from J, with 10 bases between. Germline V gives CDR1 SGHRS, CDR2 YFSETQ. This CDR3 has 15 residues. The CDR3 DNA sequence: TGCGCCAGCAGCTTGCAACAGGAGGCTGGAAACACCATATATTTT. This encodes CASSLQQEAGNTIYF.

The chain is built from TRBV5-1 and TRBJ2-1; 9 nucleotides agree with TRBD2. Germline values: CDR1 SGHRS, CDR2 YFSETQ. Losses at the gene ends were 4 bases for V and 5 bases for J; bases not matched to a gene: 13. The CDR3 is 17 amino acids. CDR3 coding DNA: TGCGCCAGCAGCCAGGGACTAGCCGATTTCCACCACAATGAGCAGTTCTTC. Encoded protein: CASSQGLADFHHNEQFF.

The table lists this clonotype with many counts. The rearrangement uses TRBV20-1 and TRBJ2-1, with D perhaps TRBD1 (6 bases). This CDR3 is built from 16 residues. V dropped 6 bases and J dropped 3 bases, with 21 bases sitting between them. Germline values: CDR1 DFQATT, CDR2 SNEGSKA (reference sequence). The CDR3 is CSANSESEGDYNEQFF. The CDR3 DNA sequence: TGCAGTGCCAATAGTGAAAGCGAGGGGGACTACAATGAGCAGTTCTTC.

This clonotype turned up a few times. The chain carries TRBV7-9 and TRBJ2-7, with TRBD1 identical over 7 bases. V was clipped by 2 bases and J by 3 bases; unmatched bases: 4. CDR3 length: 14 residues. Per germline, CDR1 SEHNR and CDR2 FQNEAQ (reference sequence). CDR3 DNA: TGTGCCAGCAGCTTACCGACAGGGTTCTACGAGCAGTACTTC. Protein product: CASSLPTGFYEQYF. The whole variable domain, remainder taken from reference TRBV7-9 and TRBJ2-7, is DTGVSQNPRHKITKRGQNVTFRCDPISEHNRLYWYRQTLGQGPEFLTYFQNEAQLEKSRLLSDRFSAERPKGSFSTLEIQRTEQGDSAMYLCASSLPTGFYEQYFGPGTRLTVT.

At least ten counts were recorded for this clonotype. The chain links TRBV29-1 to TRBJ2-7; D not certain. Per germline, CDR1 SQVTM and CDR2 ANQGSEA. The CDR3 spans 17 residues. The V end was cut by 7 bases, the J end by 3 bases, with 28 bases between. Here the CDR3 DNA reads TGCAGCGCCCGACCTATTTGGGAACTTTCGATAGACTACGAGCAGTACTTC. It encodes CSARPIWELSIDYEQYF.

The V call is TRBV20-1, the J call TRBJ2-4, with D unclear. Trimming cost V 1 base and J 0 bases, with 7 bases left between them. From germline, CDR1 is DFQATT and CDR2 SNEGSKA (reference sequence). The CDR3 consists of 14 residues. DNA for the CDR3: TGCAGTGCTAGAGGACAACTAGCCAAAAACATTCAGTACTTC. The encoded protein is CSARGQLAKNIQYF.

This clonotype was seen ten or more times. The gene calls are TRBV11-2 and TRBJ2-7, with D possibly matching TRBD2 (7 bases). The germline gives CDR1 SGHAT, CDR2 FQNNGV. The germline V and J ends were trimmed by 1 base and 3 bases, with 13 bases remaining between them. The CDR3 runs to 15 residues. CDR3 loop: CASSLVGGLNYEQYF. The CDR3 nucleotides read TGTGCCAGCAGCTTAGTGGGGGGGCTCAACTACGAGCAGTACTTC.